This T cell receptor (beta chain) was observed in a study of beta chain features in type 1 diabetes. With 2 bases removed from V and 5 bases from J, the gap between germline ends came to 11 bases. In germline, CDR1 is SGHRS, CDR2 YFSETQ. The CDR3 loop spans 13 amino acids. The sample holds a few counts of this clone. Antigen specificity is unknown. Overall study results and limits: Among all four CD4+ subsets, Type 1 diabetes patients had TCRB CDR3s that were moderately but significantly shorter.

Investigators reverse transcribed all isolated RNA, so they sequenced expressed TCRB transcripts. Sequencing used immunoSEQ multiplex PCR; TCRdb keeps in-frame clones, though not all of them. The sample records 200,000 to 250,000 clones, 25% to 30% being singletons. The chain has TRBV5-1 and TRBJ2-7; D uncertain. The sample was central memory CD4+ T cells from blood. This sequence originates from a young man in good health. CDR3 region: CASSLVGSHEQYF. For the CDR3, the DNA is TGCGCCAGCAGCTTAGTAGGTTCCCACGAGCAGTACTTC.